This T cell receptor beta chain was profiled in a study of T cell responses to AZD1222 COVID-19 vaccine. Study-wide findings and caveats: CD4 TCRs associated with vaccination spanned spike, dominating at 160-218 and 743-854.

Sequencing was performed with immunoSEQ multiplex PCR; in TCRdb, only in-frame clones are kept and a portion is missing. The sample includes 80,000 to 100,000 clones, approximately 85% seen only once; the top ten take less than 6%. Germline CDR1 reads SGHVS; CDR2 reads FQNEAQ. The CDR3 is made up of 15 amino acids. The V segment lost 4 bases and the J segment 3 bases; nucleotides outside the gene matches: 3. As regards this clone: Its antigen is unknown.

The sample in question was peripheral blood, obtained on day 0 of AZD1222 vaccination. The chain links TRBV7-8 to TRBJ2-7, with 13 bases fitting TRBD2. This receptor was taken from an adult in good health. CDR3 in amino acids: CASSYGTSGNYEQYF. DNA of the CDR3: TGTGCCAGCAGCTACGGGACTAGCGGGAACTACGAGCAGTACTTC.